The 23 T cell receptor beta chains below come from one sample, sequenced in a study of vaccination and CD4 T cells after COVID-19. Their cognate antigens are unknown. Treatment in this sample: roughly 11-day PBMC culture with coronavirus spike peptide pools or control peptides (ViraFEST assay). The study sequenced cultured CD4+ T cell DNA using the Oncomine TCR Beta short-read assay. MiXCR was run by TCRdb on the PCR reads, yielding one entry per CDR3 protein. The table shows around 19,000 distinct CDR3 sequences, with about 42% occurring only once. Material: CD4+ T cells from blood, cultured in vitro, obtained before SARS-CoV-2 vaccination. These TCRs come from a human donor who had recovered from COVID-19.

The J gene is TRBJ2-7, the V gene TRBV19; TRBD2 is a possible D gene (6 bases). CDR3 size: 13 residues. Germline loops: CDR1 LNHDA, CDR2 SQIVND (reference sequence). Trimming took off 3 bases at V and 3 bases at J, with 9 bases between the two ends. The CDR3 sequence: CASSIAGNYEQYF. CDR3 in DNA: TGTGCCAGTAGTATCGCGGGGAACTACGAGCAGTACTTC.

The chain has TRBV7-2 and TRBJ2-3, with 11 positions matching TRBD2. J lost 2 bases, V lost 5 bases, and 12 bases had no gene match. This CDR3 contains 18 residues. Germline loops: CDR1 SGHTA, CDR2 FQGNSA. CDR3 DNA: TGTGCCAGCAGCCCGGGACTAGCGGCGGGAGTGTCCACAGATACGCAGTATTTT. This translates into CASSPGLAAGVSTDTQYF.

This clonotype came up once. The chain joins TRBV7-2 to TRBJ2-1; a weak D match, TRBD1 (5 bases). This CDR3 contains 16 residues. The V end was cut by 0 bases, the J end by 10 bases, with 19 bases between. The germline V gene has CDR1 SGHTA and CDR2 FQGNSA. CDR3: CASSLAFMDMGAEQFF. The CDR3 DNA sequence: TGTGCCAGCAGCTTAGCTTTCATGGACATGGGTGCCGAGCAGTTCTTC.

J is TRBJ1-3 and V is TRBV12-3 or TRBV12-4; D might be TRBD1 (6 bases). This CDR3 has 12 amino acids. V lost 6 bases, J lost 8 bases, and 11 bases lay in between. The CDR3 coding sequence is TGTGCCAGCAGCCAGGGGAGGTACACCATATATTTT. It encodes CASSQGRYTIYF.

This sequence joins TRBV5-6 and TRBJ1-5, with 7 bases identical to TRBD1. This CDR3 spans 17 amino acids. The germline V gene encodes CDR1 SGHDT and CDR2 YYEEEE. V was clipped by 2 bases and J by 0 bases; unmatched bases: 8. CDR3: CASSFRQGDGSNQPQHF. The CDR3 DNA reads TGTGCCAGCAGCTTTCGACAGGGTGATGGTAGCAATCAGCCCCAGCATTTT.

This chain joins TRBV9 and TRBJ1-3; D is unresolved. This CDR3 spans 15 amino acids. V shed 3 bases and J shed 0 bases, with 10 bases lying between them. Germline assignment: CDR1 SGDLS and CDR2 YYNGEE. The CDR3 coding sequence is TGTGCCAGCAGCGGACCAGCGATCTCTGGAAACACCATATATTTT. Its protein product is CASSGPAISGNTIYF.

The chain joins TRBV20-1 to TRBJ2-1; D remains ambiguous. V was pared by 0 bases and J by 7 bases, with 19 bases between. Germline V lookup: CDR1 DFQATT, CDR2 SNEGSKA (reference sequence). The CDR3 length is 16 residues. This chain's CDR3 is CSARESWGIGKNEQFF. CDR3 nucleotides: TGCAGTGCTAGAGAGAGTTGGGGAATAGGTAAAAATGAGCAGTTCTTC.

CDR3 in DNA: TGTGCCAGCAGTGAATTTAGAAGGGGCAACAATGAGCAGTTCTTC. It is translated as CASSEFRRGNNEQFF. The chain combines TRBV2 with TRBJ2-1, with TRBD1 as a possible D gene (5 bases). CDR1 is SNHLY, CDR2 FYNNEI, per germline. V shed 2 bases and J shed 5 bases, with 13 bases lying between them. The CDR3 is 15 amino acids.

This clonotype occurred a few times. The CDR3 bases are TGTGCCAGCAGCCTGCCGGGACAGGGAAGGACCGGGGAGCTGTTTTTT. This translates into CASSLPGQGRTGELFF. The chain is built from TRBV7-9 and TRBJ2-2; 9 nucleotides line up with TRBD1. Germline V gene lookup returns CDR1 SEHNR and CDR2 FQNEAQ (reference sequence). This CDR3 has 16 residues. Trimming at V came to 5 bases and at J to 5 bases, leaving 9 bases not matched to a gene. The full variable domain, in which reference TRBV7-9 and TRBJ2-2 provide the parts outside the CDR3, is DTGVSQNPRHKITKRGQNVTFRCDPISEHNRLYWYRQTLGQGPEFLTYFQNEAQLEKSRLLSDRFSAERPKGSFSTLEIQRTEQGDSAMYLCASSLPGQGRTGELFFGEGSRLTVL.

The chain carries TRBV11-3 and TRBJ1-2; D gene unclear. The CDR3 runs 12 residues. Germline values: CDR1 SGHNT, CDR2 YENEEA. V dropped 5 bases and J dropped 8 bases, with 12 bases sitting between them. The CDR3 is CASSTVKEGYTF. In nucleotides, the CDR3 is TGTGCCAGCAGCACGGTTAAAGAGGGCTACACCTTC.

The chain uses TRBV20-1 and TRBJ1-2; D not resolved. Germline V gene sequence: CDR1 DFQATT, CDR2 SNEGSKA (reference sequence). CDR3 length equals 12 residues. Trimming left V 3 bases short and J 3 bases short, with 8 bases between. The DNA for the CDR3 is TGCAGTGCTAGTGCGGGGTACTATGGCTACACCTTC. Encoded protein: CSASAGYYGYTF.

This clonotype has just a few counts. CDR3 DNA sequence: TGTGCCAGCGGATTGGGGGTTACGCGTGGGGTTAGCAATCAGCCCCAGCATTTT. This codes for CASGLGVTRGVSNQPQHF. The chain is built from TRBV27 and TRBJ1-5; maybe TRBD1 (5 bases). Germline values: CDR1 MNHEY, CDR2 SMNVEV (reference sequence). The CDR3 is 18 residues long. V lost 8 bases, J lost 0 bases, and 23 bases lay in between.

To note about this clonotype: One end of the junction is discordant with germline, which a read error may explain. The chain is built from TRBV7-2 and TRBJ2-3; 11 bases line up with TRBD2. Germline CDR1 is SGHTA and CDR2 is FQGNSA. CDR3 size: 18 residues. The chain's CDR3 is CASSPRLAGTTSTDTRYF. The DNA of the CDR3 is TGTGCCAGCAGTCCCAGACTAGCGGGGACGACTAGCACAGATACGCGGTATTTT.

The rearrangement uses TRBV7-2 and TRBJ1-5, with 12 bases aligning to TRBD1. Trimming took 8 bases from V and 6 from J; bases not matched to a gene: 20. Germline loops: CDR1 SGHTA, CDR2 FQGNSA. CDR3 length: 19 amino acids. CDR3 sequence: CASGLRAVPGTGGVQPQHF. Written as DNA, the CDR3 is TGTGCCAGCGGCCTGAGGGCAGTTCCTGGGACAGGGGGCGTTCAGCCCCAGCATTTT.

In this sample, this clonotype turned up a few times. Mismatch with germline at one junction end may stem from a read error. This rearrangement joins TRBV20-1 to TRBJ1-2; 7 nucleotides align to TRBD1. The germline CDR1 and CDR2 sequences are DFQATT and SNEGSKA (reference sequence). The CDR3 has 13 residues. The CDR3: CSAREGATYGYTF. The CDR3 bases are TGCAGCGCTAGAGAGGGGGCAACCTATGGCTACACCTTC.

This clonotype was seen a handful of times. The rearrangement joins TRBV20-1 to TRBJ2-3, with D possibly TRBD2 on 7 matching bases. The germline gives CDR1 DFQATT, CDR2 SNEGSKA (reference sequence). The CDR3 sequence is 13 residues long. The V end was cut by 5 bases, the J end by 8 bases, with 17 bases between. The CDR3 reads CSAETGGRGTQYF. The CDR3, as DNA: TGCAGTGCTGAGACGGGGGGCAGGGGTACGCAGTATTTT.

This clonotype was seen only a few times. This rearrangement joins TRBV2 to TRBJ1-2, with D uncertain. This CDR3 is 11 amino acids long. Deletions cut 5 bases from V and 8 bases from J, with 9 bases between. CDR1 is SNHLY, CDR2 FYNNEI, per germline. CDR3 protein: CASSPGIGYTF. The DNA for the CDR3 is TGTGCCAGCAGTCCCGGAATAGGCTACACCTTC.

This clonotype is a singleton in its sample. The gene calls are TRBV19 and TRBJ1-3; D unresolved. The CDR3 is 15 amino acids. Germline loops: CDR1 LNHDA, CDR2 SQIVND (reference sequence). Trimming cost V 2 bases and J 1 base, with 9 bases left between them. This chain's CDR3 is CASSILHGSGNTIYF. CDR3 DNA: TGTGCCAGTAGTATACTCCACGGATCTGGAAACACCATATATTTT.

Only a few counts were recorded for this clonotype. The gene calls are TRBV2 and TRBJ1-2; TRBD1 is a possible D gene (5 bases). Germline CDR1 SNHLY, CDR2 FYNNEI. CDR3 length: 13 residues. Trimming removed 8 bases from V and 6 bases from J, with 16 bases in between. CDR3 sequence (DNA): TGTGCCAGCGAGGAGTTTCGGGGGGATGGCTACACCTTC. It yields the protein CASEEFRGDGYTF.

The chain recombines TRBV19 with TRBJ2-3; D unclear. The V gene's germline CDR1 is LNHDA and CDR2 SQIVND (reference sequence). Deletions cut 1 base from V and 2 bases from J, with 7 bases between. The CDR3 extends over 14 amino acids. This chain's CDR3 is CASSIGDFTDTQYF. As DNA, the CDR3 is TGTGCCAGTAGTATAGGAGACTTCACAGATACGCAGTATTTT.

DNA for the CDR3: TGCAGTGCTACCCGGGATCCTTACGAGCAGTACTTC. Translation gives CSATRDPYEQYF. The V call is TRBV20-1, the J call TRBJ2-7; D possibly corresponds to TRBD2 (5 bases). The germline V and J ends were trimmed by 4 bases and 4 bases, with 11 bases remaining between them. This CDR3 is built from 12 residues. The germline V gene encodes CDR1 DFQATT and CDR2 SNEGSKA (reference sequence).

The chain links TRBV28 to TRBJ2-7, with D uncertain. The V gene's germline CDR1 is MDHEN and CDR2 SYDVKM. This CDR3 has 15 amino acids. Deletions cut 3 bases from V and 3 bases from J, with 15 bases between. CDR3 sequence: CASSLNDNLLYEQYF. CDR3 nucleotides: TGTGCCAGCAGTTTGAACGATAATCTCCTCTACGAGCAGTACTTC.

V gene TRBV20-1 combines with J gene TRBJ2-6, with a tentative D call TRBD2 (6 bases). Germline-derived CDR1 and CDR2 are DFQATT and SNEGSKA (reference sequence). The CDR3 runs to 15 residues. V lost 3 bases to trimming and J lost 0 bases, with 9 bases between them. CDR3 sequence (DNA): TGCAGTGCTAGCGTCGGGAGCTCTGGGGCCAACGTCCTGACTTTC. Its translation is CSASVGSSGANVLTF.